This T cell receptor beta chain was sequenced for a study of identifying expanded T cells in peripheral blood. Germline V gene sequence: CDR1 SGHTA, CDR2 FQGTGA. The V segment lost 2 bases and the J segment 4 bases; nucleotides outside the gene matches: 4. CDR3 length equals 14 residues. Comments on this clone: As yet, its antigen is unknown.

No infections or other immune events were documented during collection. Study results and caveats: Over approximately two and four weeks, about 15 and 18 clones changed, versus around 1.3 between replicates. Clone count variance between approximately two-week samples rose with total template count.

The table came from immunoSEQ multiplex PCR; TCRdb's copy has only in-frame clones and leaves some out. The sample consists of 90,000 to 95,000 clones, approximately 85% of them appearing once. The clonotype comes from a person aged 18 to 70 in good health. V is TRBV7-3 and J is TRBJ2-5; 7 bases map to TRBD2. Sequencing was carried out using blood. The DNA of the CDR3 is TGTGCCAGCAGCTTAGGAGGCGGGGGAGAGACCCAGTACTTC. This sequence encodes CASSLGGGGETQYF. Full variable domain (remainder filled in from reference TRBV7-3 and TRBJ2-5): GAGVSQTPSNKVTEKGKYVELRCDPISGHTALYWYRQSLGQGPEFLIYFQGTGAADDSGLPNDRFFAVRPEGSVSTLKIQRTERGDSAVYLCASSLGGGGETQYFGPGTRLLVL.